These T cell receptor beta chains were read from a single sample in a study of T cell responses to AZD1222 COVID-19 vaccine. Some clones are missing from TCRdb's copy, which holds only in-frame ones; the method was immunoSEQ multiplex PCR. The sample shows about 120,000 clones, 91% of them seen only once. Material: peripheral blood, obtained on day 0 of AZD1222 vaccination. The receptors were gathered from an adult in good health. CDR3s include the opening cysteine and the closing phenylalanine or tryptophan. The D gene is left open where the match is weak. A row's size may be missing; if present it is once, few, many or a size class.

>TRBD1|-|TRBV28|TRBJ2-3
CASSNGQGSTDTQYF
TGTGCCAGCAGCAACGGACAGGGGAGCACAGATACGCAGTATTTT
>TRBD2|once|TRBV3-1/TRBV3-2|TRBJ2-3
CASSQVAGGADTQYF
TGTGCCAGCAGCCAAGTAGCGGGCGGGGCAGATACGCAGTATTTT
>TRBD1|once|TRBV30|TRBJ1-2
CAWRGQNLYGYTF
TGTGCCTGGAGGGGACAGAACTTGTATGGCTACACCTTC
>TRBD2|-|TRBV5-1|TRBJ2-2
CASSLVAGLAGGAIRTGELFF
TGCGCCAGCAGCTTGGTTGCGGGACTAGCGGGAGGGGCCATCCGGACCGGGGAGCTGTTTTTT
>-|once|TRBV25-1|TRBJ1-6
CASSEFGQALSNSPLHF
TGTGCCAGCAGTGAATTCGGTCAGGCGTTGAGTAATTCACCCCTCCACTTT
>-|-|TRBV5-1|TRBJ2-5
CASSLVGERGQETQYF
TGCGCCAGCAGCTTGGTCGGGGAGAGGGGCCAAGAGACCCAGTACTTC
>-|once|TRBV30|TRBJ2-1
CAWNHMPRGMTYNEQFF
TGTGCCTGGAATCACATGCCGAGGGGGATGACCTACAATGAGCAGTTCTTC
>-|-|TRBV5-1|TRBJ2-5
CASSLVGKQETQYF
TGCGCCAGCAGCTTGGTGGGTAAGCAAGAGACCCAGTACTTC
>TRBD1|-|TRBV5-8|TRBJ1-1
CASSLGQGEWTEAFF
TGTGCCAGCAGCTTGGGACAGGGCGAGTGGACTGAAGCTTTCTTT
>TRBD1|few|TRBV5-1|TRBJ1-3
CASSSTGATGNTIYF
TGCGCCAGCAGTTCAACAGGGGCCACTGGAAACACCATATATTTT
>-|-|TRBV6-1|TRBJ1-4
CASSALGGGWTNEKLFF
TGTGCCAGCAGTGCCCTGGGGGGGGGCTGGACTAATGAAAAACTGTTTTTT
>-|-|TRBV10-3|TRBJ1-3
CAIRDDLSGNTIYF
TGTGCCATCCGCGACGATTTGTCTGGAAACACCATATATTTT
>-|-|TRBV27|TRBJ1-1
CASSLYTKGTEAFF
TGTGCCAGCAGTTTATATACCAAGGGCACTGAAGCTTTCTTT
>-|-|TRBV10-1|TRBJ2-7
CASSRTQGNAYEQYF
TGCGCCAGCAGTAGGACCCAGGGTAATGCCTACGAGCAGTACTTC
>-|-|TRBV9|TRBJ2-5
CASSLPGGTQYF
TGTGCCAGCAGCCTCCCCGGGGGGACCCAGTACTTC
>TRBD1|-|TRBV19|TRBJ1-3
CASSTRQGLSGNTIYF
TGTGCCAGTAGTACGCGACAGGGGCTCTCTGGAAACACCATATATTTT
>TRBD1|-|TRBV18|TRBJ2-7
CASSLDRGYEQYF
TGTGCCAGCTCCCTCGACAGGGGATACGAGCAGTACTTC
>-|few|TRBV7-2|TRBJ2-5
CASSSDSGGWKTQYF
TGTGCCAGCAGCTCCGATTCTGGGGGCTGGAAGACCCAGTACTTC
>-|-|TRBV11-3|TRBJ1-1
CASSLENTEAFF
TGTGCCAGCAGCTTAGAAAACACTGAAGCTTTCTTT
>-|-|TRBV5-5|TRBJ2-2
CASSLTGSGTGELFF
TGTGCCAGCAGCCTAACAGGGTCCGGGACCGGGGAGCTGTTTTTT
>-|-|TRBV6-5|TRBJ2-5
CASSYPGETQYF
TGTGCCAGCAGTTACCCAGGGGAGACCCAGTACTTC
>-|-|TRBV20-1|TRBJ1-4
CSASFREKLFF
TGCAGTGCTAGTTTTAGAGAAAAACTGTTTTTT
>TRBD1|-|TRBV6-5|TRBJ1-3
CASSGTGGLGNTIYF
TGTGCCAGCAGCGGAACAGGGGGTTTGGGAAACACCATATATTTT
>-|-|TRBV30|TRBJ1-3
CACPLRGNTIYF
TGTGCCTGCCCATTAAGGGGAAACACCATATATTTT
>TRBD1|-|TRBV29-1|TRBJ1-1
CSGESRGRGTEAFF
TGCAGCGGGGAAAGCAGGGGGCGCGGCACTGAAGCTTTCTTT
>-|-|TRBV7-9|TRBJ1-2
CASSPLGGGGGSPDGYTF
TGTGCCAGCAGCCCGTTAGGTGGCGGGGGCGGCTCCCCTGATGGCTACACCTTC
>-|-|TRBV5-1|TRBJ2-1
CASSHGTSVRDEQFF
TGCGCCAGCAGCCACGGGACTTCGGTAAGGGATGAGCAGTTCTTC